These T cell receptor beta chains were read from a single sample in a study of cytomegalovirus exposure and HLA in healthy donors. Generated by immunoSEQ multiplex PCR, the TCRdb table keeps only in-frame clones and is missing some. The table lists more than 95,000 clones, about 80% of them singletons. The specimen sequenced was PBMCs. The receptors here all came from a man aged 18 to 30 in good health and CMV-seronegative. The CDR3 runs from the conserved cysteine through the conserved F or W. The order of the fields is clone size, J gene, D gene, V gene, CDR3 DNA, CDR3 protein. The D gene is left open where the match is weak. A row's size may be missing; if present it is once, few, many or a size class.

NA TRBJ2-7 NA TRBV23-1 TGCGCCAGCGTCGTAGAGGGGGAGTCCTACGAGCAGTACTTC CASVVEGESYEQYF
NA TRBJ2-3 NA TRBV9 TGTGCTAGCAGCGGCCCGACGGGGGAGACAGATACGCAGTATTTT CASSGPTGETDTQYF
few TRBJ2-7 NA TRBV4-1 TGCGCCAGCAGCCAAGCGCAGGTCGCCTACGAGCAGTACTTC CASSQAQVAYEQYF
NA TRBJ1-5 TRBD1 TRBV6-5 TGTGCCAGCAGTTTCACAGGGGTTGGACAGCCCCAGCATTTT CASSFTGVGQPQHF
once TRBJ2-3 NA TRBV7-2 TGTGCCAGCAGCCTGCAGGGGGATACGCAGTATTTT CASSLQGDTQYF
NA TRBJ2-7 NA TRBV7-2 TGTGCCAGCAGCCCGGAGGGGGCGGTAAATTCCTACGAGCAGTACTTC CASSPEGAVNSYEQYF
once TRBJ2-4 TRBD2 TRBV6-5 TGTGCCAGCAGTAGGATAGCGGGGGTAGAAAACATTCAGTACTTC CASSRIAGVENIQYF
once TRBJ1-2 NA TRBV9 TGTGCCAGCAGCGTAGTTGAGGGCGGCTATGGCTACACCTTC CASSVVEGGYGYTF
NA TRBJ1-2 TRBD1 TRBV6-1 TGTGCCAGAAGTGCGATTGGGACAGCATCTATCTCTAACTATGGCTACACCTTC CARSAIGTASISNYGYTF
NA TRBJ2-7 TRBD1 TRBV6-6 TGTGCCAGCAGTTACTCGAGACAGGGCTCCTACGAGCAGTACTTC CASSYSRQGSYEQYF
NA TRBJ2-1 NA TRBV6-5 TGTGCCAGCAGTCTTCGGGTACCTAACGATGAGCAGTTCTTC CASSLRVPNDEQFF
NA TRBJ1-1 NA TRBV15 TGTGCCACCAGCAGAGCCTTTGGCAGGGGGAACACTGAAGCTTTCTTT CATSRAFGRGNTEAFF
NA TRBJ1-1 NA TRBV7-7 TGTGCCAGCAGCCCTCAAGTTGGGGCAGAAGCTTTCTTT CASSPQVGAEAFF
NA TRBJ2-7 NA TRBV7-8 TGTGCCAGCAGCTCCTTCGTACAGTATAATATCGACGAGCAGTACTTC CASSSFVQYNIDEQYF
NA TRBJ1-6 TRBD1 TRBV7-2 TGTGCCAGCAGCACCAGACAGGGGGATTCACCCCTCCACTTT CASSTRQGDSPLHF
once TRBJ1-5 NA TRBV6-1 TGTGCCAGCAGTGAATATGGGGGCCGGAGATCCCAGCATTTT CASSEYGGRRSQHF
once TRBJ2-7 TRBD2 TRBV27 TGTGCCAGCAGCTTTATGGGAGGGACGGAAAACCACGAGCAGTACTTC CASSFMGGTENHEQYF
NA TRBJ1-2 NA TRBV11-2 TGTGCCAGCAGCTTAGACAGGTCGAAGGCTTATGGCTACACCTTC CASSLDRSKAYGYTF
few TRBJ2-1 NA TRBV5-4 TGTGCCAGCAGTTGGGGGCGAGGGGGCAATGAGCAGTTCTTC CASSWGRGGNEQFF
NA TRBJ1-2 TRBD1 TRBV18 TGTGCCAGCTCACCTCAGGGGGACTATGGCTACACCTTC CASSPQGDYGYTF
NA TRBJ1-5 NA TRBV7-8 TGTGCCAGCAGCCCCCTGGGGGGATCAGATAGCAATCAGCCCCAGCATTTT CASSPLGGSDSNQPQHF
NA TRBJ2-1 TRBD2 TRBV7-3 TGTGCCAGCAGCTCCGCACGTCGTGGAGCTAGCGGGGGACCCGAGCAGTTCTTC CASSSARRGASGGPEQFF
NA TRBJ1-3 NA TRBV6-5 TGTGCCAGCAGTTACTCTCAGGGGTATGGAAACACCATATATTTT CASSYSQGYGNTIYF
few TRBJ1-1 NA TRBV5-6 TGTGCCAGCAGCCCTATCGGGAGTTGGACTGAAGCTTTCTTT CASSPIGSWTEAFF
few TRBJ1-4 TRBD1 TRBV7-9 TGTGCCAGCAGCTTAAGATCAGGGGGAGAAAAACTGTTTTTT CASSLRSGGEKLFF
NA TRBJ1-1 TRBD1 TRBV5-1 TGCGCCAGCAGCTCCGGACAGGGATCCATGAACACTGAAGCTTTCTTT CASSSGQGSMNTEAFF
NA TRBJ1-6 NA TRBV6-1 TGTGCCAGCAGTGAAGGGGAATGGGGGGAGAGCTCCTATAATTCACCCCTCCACTTT CASSEGEWGESSYNSPLHF
NA TRBJ2-7 TRBD1 TRBV27 TGTGCCAGCACCCGCCGGGGGACTGCCGACAGGGGCTCCTACGAGCAGTACTTC CASTRRGTADRGSYEQYF
once TRBJ1-1 NA TRBV19 TGTGCCAGTAGTAAGGACAGCCCCACTGAAGCTTTCTTT CASSKDSPTEAFF
NA TRBJ2-1 TRBD1 TRBV7-2 TGTGCCAGCAGCTTAAGGGACAGGGGGTATGAGCAGTTCTTC CASSLRDRGYEQFF
NA TRBJ2-5 TRBD2 TRBV10-1 TGCGCCAGCAGTGAGTCCCAGGGGGGACTAGCGGGGTTTCAAGAGACCCAGTACTTC CASSESQGGLAGFQETQYF
NA TRBJ2-5 NA TRBV9 TGTGCCAGCAGCGTCGGACTCCCTCAGAGACTAGATAAGAATACTTACCAAGAGACCCAGTACTTC CASSVGLPQRLDKNTYQETQYF
NA TRBJ1-4 TRBD1 TRBV2 TGTGCCGGGGCGACAGGGCTGCGTGAAAAACTGTTTTTT CAGATGLREKLFF
once TRBJ2-2 NA TRBV6-1 TGTGCCAGCAGTGGTTTGGCGGGCGTAAAGAACACCGGGGAGCTGTTTTTT CASSGLAGVKNTGELFF
NA TRBJ1-3 NA TRBV18 TGTGCCAGCTCACCTCCCGCGGGAATCGGGTACACCATATATTTT CASSPPAGIGYTIYF
few TRBJ2-5 NA TRBV9 TGTGCCAGCAGCCACCGTAGAGGGGGAGCCCAAGAGACCCAGTACTTC CASSHRRGGAQETQYF